The clone carrying this TCR beta chain was seen ten or more times. Its antigen remains unidentified. This sample stems from a study of CD8 T cells in ankylosing spondylitis. General study results and limits: As reported, disease-linked clones showed significant enrichment in matched ankylosing spondylitis synovial fluid.

Quantitative 5'-RACE with molecular barcodes produced the TCR beta libraries. TCRdb independently ran MiXCR on the 5' RACE reads; one entry per CDR3 protein. The sample lists 150,000 to 200,000 distinct CDR3 sequences, approximately 12% occurring once. Germline CDR1 SGHTA, CDR2 FQGNSA. The V and J ends lost 3 bases and 2 bases respectively, with 9 bases between them. CDR3 length: 14 residues. This clonotype originated in a female donor with ankylosing spondylitis or in good health (not recorded which). The sample consisted of blood, either unsorted or a sorted T cell fraction (not recorded which). This chain joins TRBV7-2 and TRBJ2-3; possibly TRBD2 for D (6 bases). CDR3 DNA sequence: TGTGCCAGCAGCTTTGGCGGGACCACAGATACGCAGTATTTT. This translates into CASSFGGTTDTQYF.